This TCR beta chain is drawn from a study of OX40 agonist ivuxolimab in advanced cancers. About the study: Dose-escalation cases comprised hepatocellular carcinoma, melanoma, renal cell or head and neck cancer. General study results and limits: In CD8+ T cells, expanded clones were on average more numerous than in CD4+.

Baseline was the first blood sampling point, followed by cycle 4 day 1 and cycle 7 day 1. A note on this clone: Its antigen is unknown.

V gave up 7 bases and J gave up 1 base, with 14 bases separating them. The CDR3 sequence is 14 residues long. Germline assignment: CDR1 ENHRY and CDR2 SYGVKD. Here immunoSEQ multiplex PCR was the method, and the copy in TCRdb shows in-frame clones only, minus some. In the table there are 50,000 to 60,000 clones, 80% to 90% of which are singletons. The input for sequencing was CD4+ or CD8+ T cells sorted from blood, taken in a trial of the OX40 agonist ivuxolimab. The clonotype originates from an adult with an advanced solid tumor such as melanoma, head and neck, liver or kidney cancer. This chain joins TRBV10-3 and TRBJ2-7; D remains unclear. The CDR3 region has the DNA TGTGCCATCACTTCCCCAGACGGTTCCTACGAGCAGTACTTC. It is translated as CAITSPDGSYEQYF.